The rows below give T cell receptor beta chains drawn from one sample of a study of post-analysis software for immune sequencing data. MiXCR, applied by TCRdb to the PCR reads, yields one record per CDR3 protein. The data show almost 700,000 distinct CDR3 sequences, with approximately 60% seen just once and about 11% held by the top ten. Material: blood. The receptors shown here come from a girl aged 2 to 10 with multiple sclerosis. CDR3s include the opening cysteine and the closing phenylalanine or tryptophan. The order of the fields is clone size, D gene, J gene, V gene, CDR3 protein, CDR3 DNA. A D gene is named only where the DNA matches it firmly. Clone sizes are given selectively: once, few, many, or a class where the clone is expanded.

few | TRBD2 | TRBJ2-1 | TRBV12-5 | CATLAGWGYNEQFF | TGTGCTACCCTAGCGGGGTGGGGTTACAATGAGCAGTTCTTC
NA | NA | TRBJ2-3 | TRBV11-2 | CASSSTLKGDTQYF | TGTGCCAGCAGCTCAACCCTAAAGGGAGATACGCAGTATTTT
few | NA | TRBJ2-7 | TRBV12-3/TRBV12-4 | CASSLGLPYEQYF | TGTGCCAGCAGTTTAGGCCTCCCCTACGAGCAGTACTTC
NA | TRBD1 | TRBJ2-7 | TRBV6-2/TRBV6-3 | CASRQMGQGDEQYF | TGTGCCAGCAGACAAATGGGACAGGGGGACGAGCAGTACTTC
NA | NA | TRBJ1-2 | TRBV11-2 | CASSLMAGDYGYTF | TGTGCCAGCAGCTTAATGGCGGGTGACTATGGCTACACCTTC
NA | NA | TRBJ2-5 | TRBV29-1 | CSPLLGDQETQYF | TGCAGCCCCCTTTTAGGGGATCAAGAGACCCAGTACTTC
NA | NA | TRBJ1-2 | TRBV29-1 | CSVEQAHYGYTF | TGCAGCGTTGAACAGGCACACTATGGCTACACCTTC
NA | NA | TRBJ2-3 | TRBV6-2/TRBV6-3 | CASSYSKGGATDTQYF | TGTGCCAGCAGTTACTCGAAAGGGGGGGCGACAGATACGCAGTATTTT
NA | NA | TRBJ2-1 | TRBV4-3 | CASSQESGEWRNEQFF | TGCGCCAGCAGCCAAGAATCCGGGGAATGGCGCAATGAGCAGTTCTTC
NA | NA | TRBJ1-5 | TRBV27 | CASGAPGGLNQPQHF | TGTGCCAGCGGGGCCCCGGGGGGACTAAATCAGCCCCAGCATTTT
few | NA | TRBJ2-7 | TRBV28 | CASSPDLLYEQYF | TGTGCCAGCAGTCCGGATCTTCTCTACGAGCAGTACTTC
NA | NA | TRBJ2-1 | TRBV7-9 | CASSYSQGEQFF | TGTGCCAGCAGCTATAGTCAGGGTGAGCAGTTCTTC
NA | TRBD1 | TRBJ1-2 | TRBV7-2 | CASSPSRVGQTYGYTF | TGTGCCAGCAGCCCGAGCCGGGTGGGACAGACCTATGGCTACACCTTC
NA | TRBD1 | TRBJ2-2 | TRBV29-1 | CSGSGTGGNTGELFF | TGCAGCGGCTCCGGGACAGGGGGAAACACCGGGGAGCTGTTTTTT
few | TRBD2 | TRBJ2-3 | TRBV5-1 | CASSLAGGSGSADTQYF | TGCGCCAGCAGCTTGGCCGGAGGTAGCGGGAGTGCAGATACGCAGTATTTT
NA | TRBD1 | TRBJ1-2 | TRBV6-5 | CASRIASGTALGGYTF | TGTGCCAGCAGAATCGCCTCCGGGACAGCCCTCGGTGGCTACACCTTC
NA | TRBD2 | TRBJ2-2 | TRBV25-1 | CASQREGNTGELFF | TGTGCCAGCCAACGGGAGGGGAACACCGGGGAGCTGTTTTTT
NA | NA | TRBJ2-5 | TRBV29-1 | CSVGGLEWVEETQYF | TGCAGCGTAGGGGGGCTGGAATGGGTAGAAGAGACCCAGTACTTC
NA | TRBD2 | TRBJ2-5 | TRBV12-3/TRBV12-4 | CASSPLLAGGQETQYF | TGTGCCAGCAGTCCCCTATTAGCGGGGGGGCAAGAGACCCAGTACTTC
NA | NA | TRBJ1-2 | TRBV3-1 | CASSQGRDGGYTF | TGTGCCAGCAGCCAAGGCAGGGATGGAGGCTACACCTTC
few | NA | TRBJ1-6 | TRBV7-2 | CASSGVVGKGPPLHF | TGTGCCAGCAGCGGAGTCGTAGGGAAAGGACCGCCCCTCCACTTT
NA | NA | TRBJ1-1 | TRBV11-3 | CASSLRISSHREAFF | TGTGCCAGCAGCTTACGTATTAGCAGTCACCGTGAAGCTTTCTTT
NA | NA | TRBJ1-1 | TRBV7-3 | CASSQGSNTEAFF | TGTGCCAGCAGCCAAGGTAGTAACACTGAAGCTTTCTTT
NA | NA | TRBJ2-3 | TRBV24-1 | CATSDTPGQGADTQYF | TGTGCCACCAGTGATACACCGGGACAAGGGGCCGATACGCAGTATTTT
NA | TRBD1 | TRBJ2-7 | TRBV5-1 | CASSFTRDSISYEQYF | TGCGCCAGCAGCTTTACCCGGGACAGTATCTCCTACGAGCAGTACTTC
NA | NA | TRBJ2-1 | TRBV11-2 | CASSLDQGWNEQFF | TGTGCCAGCAGCTTAGATCAGGGGTGGAATGAGCAGTTCTTC
NA | TRBD1 | TRBJ2-5 | TRBV25-1 | CASRDRDQETQYF | TGTGCCAGCAGAGACAGGGACCAAGAGACCCAGTACTTC
NA | TRBD2 | TRBJ2-1 | TRBV20-1 | CSARLATAGGSPLYNEQFF | TGCAGTGCTAGGTTGGCGACAGCGGGAGGCTCTCCCCTTTACAATGAGCAGTTCTTC